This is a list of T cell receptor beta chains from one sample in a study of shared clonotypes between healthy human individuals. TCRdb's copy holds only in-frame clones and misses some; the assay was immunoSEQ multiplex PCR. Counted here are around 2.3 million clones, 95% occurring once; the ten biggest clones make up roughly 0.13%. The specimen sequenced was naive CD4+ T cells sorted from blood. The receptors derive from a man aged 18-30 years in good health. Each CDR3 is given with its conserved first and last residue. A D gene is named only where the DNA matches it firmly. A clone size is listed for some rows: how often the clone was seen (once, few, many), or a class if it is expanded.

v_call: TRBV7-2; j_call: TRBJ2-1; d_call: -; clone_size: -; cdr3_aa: CASSLNGLGISYNEQFF; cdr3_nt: TGTGCCAGCAGCTTAAATGGACTGGGAATCTCCTACAATGAGCAGTTCTTC
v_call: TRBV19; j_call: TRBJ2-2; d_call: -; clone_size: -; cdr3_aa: CASSIVPPGWNTGELFF; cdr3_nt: TGTGCCAGTAGTATAGTCCCCCCAGGGTGGAACACCGGGGAGCTGTTTTTT
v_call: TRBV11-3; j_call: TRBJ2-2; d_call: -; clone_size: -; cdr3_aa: CASSLSERGSGELFF; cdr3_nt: TGTGCCAGCAGCTTAAGTGAGCGTGGGTCCGGGGAGCTGTTTTTT
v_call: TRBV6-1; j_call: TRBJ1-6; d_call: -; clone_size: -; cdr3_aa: CASSESGGADSPLHF; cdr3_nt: TGTGCCAGCAGTGAATCGGGGGGCGCGGATTCACCCCTCCACTTT
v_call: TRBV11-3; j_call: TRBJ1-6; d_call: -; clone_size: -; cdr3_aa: CASSEISDSPLHF; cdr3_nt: TGTGCCAGCAGCGAAATTAGCGATTCACCCCTCCACTTT
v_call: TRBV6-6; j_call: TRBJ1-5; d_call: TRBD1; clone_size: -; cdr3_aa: CASRVLTGDYQPQHF; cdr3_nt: TGTGCCAGCAGGGTATTGACAGGGGACTATCAGCCCCAGCATTTT
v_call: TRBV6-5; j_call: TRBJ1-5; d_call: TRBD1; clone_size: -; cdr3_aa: CASSSTGGGQPQHF; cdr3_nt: TGTGCCAGCAGTTCGACAGGGGGCGGACAGCCCCAGCATTTT
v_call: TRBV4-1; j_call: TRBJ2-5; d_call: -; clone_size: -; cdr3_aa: CASSQVARAREGETQYF; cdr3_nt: TGCGCCAGCAGCCAAGTAGCCCGGGCTAGAGAGGGGGAGACCCAGTACTTC
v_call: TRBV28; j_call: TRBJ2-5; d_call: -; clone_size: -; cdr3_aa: CASSLAAETQYF; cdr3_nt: TGTGCCAGCAGTTTAGCAGCCGAGACCCAGTACTTC
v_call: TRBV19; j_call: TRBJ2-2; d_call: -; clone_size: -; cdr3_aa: CASTRGRGTNTGELFF; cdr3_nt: TGTGCCAGTACCAGGGGCAGGGGCACGAACACCGGGGAGCTGTTTTTT
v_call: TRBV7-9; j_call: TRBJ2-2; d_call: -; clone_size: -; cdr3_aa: CASSLGGHTGELFF; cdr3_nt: TGTGCCAGCAGCTTAGGAGGGCACACCGGGGAGCTGTTTTTT
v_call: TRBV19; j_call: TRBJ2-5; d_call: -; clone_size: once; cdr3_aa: CASSISSAETQYF; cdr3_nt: TGTGCCAGTAGTATATCTAGCGCGGAGACCCAGTACTTC
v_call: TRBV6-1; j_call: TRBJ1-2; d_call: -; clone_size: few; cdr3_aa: CASSVHPANYGYTF; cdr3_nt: TGTGCCAGCAGTGTCCACCCAGCTAACTATGGCTACACCTTC
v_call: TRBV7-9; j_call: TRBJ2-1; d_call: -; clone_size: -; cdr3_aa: CASSPRGLAGLYNEQFF; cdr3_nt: TGTGCCAGCAGCCCTCGTGGCTTGGCGGGCCTCTACAATGAGCAGTTCTTC
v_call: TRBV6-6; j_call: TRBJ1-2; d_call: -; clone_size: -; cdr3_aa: CASSYDSGIGVRGYTF; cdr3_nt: TGTGCCAGCAGTTACGATTCGGGGATAGGGGTTAGGGGCTACACCTTC
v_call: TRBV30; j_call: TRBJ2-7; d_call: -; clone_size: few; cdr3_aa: CAWSVQGTLFYEQYF; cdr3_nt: TGTGCCTGGAGTGTACAGGGAACCCTTTTCTACGAGCAGTACTTC
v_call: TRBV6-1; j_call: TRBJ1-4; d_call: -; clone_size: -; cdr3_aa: CASSARGEKLFF; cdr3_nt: TGTGCCAGCAGTGCCAGGGGTGAAAAACTGTTTTTT
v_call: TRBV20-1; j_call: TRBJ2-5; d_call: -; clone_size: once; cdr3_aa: CSVYYQETQYF; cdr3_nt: TGCAGTGTATACTACCAAGAGACCCAGTACTTC
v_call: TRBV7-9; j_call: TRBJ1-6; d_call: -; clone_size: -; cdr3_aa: CASSLSAEALHF; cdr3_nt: TGTGCCAGCAGCTTATCTGCGGAGGCCCTCCACTTT
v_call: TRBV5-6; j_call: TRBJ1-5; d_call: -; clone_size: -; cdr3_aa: CASSSSSAGQPQHF; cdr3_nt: TGTGCCAGCAGCTCATCTTCGGCTGGTCAGCCCCAGCATTTT
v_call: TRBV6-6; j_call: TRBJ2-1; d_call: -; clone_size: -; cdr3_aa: CASTRGSPGEQFF; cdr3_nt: TGTGCCAGCACCCGGGGCTCACCAGGGGAGCAGTTCTTC
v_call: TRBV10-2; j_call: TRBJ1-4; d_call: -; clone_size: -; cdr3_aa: CAINLDTRNEKLFF; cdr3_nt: TGCGCCATCAACCTGGACACGAGGAATGAAAAACTGTTTTTT
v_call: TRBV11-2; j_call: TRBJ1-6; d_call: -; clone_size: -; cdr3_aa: CASSLEGPGPLHF; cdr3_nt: TGTGCCAGCAGCTTAGAGGGCCCGGGACCCCTCCACTTT